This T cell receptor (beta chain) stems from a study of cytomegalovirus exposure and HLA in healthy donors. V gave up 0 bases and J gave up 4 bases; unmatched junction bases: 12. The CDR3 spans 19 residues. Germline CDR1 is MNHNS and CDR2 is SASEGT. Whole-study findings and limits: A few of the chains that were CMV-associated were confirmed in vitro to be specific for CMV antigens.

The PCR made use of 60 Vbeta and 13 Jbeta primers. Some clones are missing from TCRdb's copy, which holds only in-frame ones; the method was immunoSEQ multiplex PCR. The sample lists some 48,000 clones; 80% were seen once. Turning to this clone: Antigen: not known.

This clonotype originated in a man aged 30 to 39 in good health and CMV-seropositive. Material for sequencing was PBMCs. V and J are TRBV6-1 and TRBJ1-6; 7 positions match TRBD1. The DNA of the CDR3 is TGTGCCAGCAGTGAAGCGCTCTGGGACAGCCCAACTTATAATTCACCCCTCCACTTT. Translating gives CASSEALWDSPTYNSPLHF.